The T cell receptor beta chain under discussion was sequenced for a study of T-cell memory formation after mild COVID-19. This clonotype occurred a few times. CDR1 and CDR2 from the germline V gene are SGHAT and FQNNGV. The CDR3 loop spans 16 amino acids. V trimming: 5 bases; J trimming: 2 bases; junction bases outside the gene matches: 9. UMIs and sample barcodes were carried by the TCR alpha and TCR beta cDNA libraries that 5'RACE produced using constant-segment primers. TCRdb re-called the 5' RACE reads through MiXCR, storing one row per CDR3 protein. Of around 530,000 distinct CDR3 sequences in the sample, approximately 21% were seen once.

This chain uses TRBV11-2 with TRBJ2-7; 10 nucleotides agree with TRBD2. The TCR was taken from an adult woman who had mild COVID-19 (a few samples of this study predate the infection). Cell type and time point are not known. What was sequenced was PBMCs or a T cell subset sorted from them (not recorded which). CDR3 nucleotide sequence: TGTGCCAGCAGCCCGCGTTGGACTAGCGGACCCTACGAGCAGTACTTC. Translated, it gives CASSPRWTSGPYEQYF.